This passage covers 16 T cell receptor beta chains from one sample sequenced in a study of shared clonotypes between healthy human individuals. TCRdb's copy holds only in-frame clones and misses some; the assay was immunoSEQ multiplex PCR. The table records a few million clones, roughly 92% of them present only once. Sequenced: naive CD4+ T cells sorted from blood. Subset: CD45RA+ positively selected. Receptor source: a man in his late teens or twenties in good health.

The chain combines TRBV5-1 with TRBJ2-1; 9 bases map to TRBD2. This CDR3 has 15 amino acids. V was clipped by 3 bases and J by 5 bases; unmatched bases: 6. The V gene's germline CDR1 is SGHRS and CDR2 YFSETQ. The CDR3 loop reads CASSYQTSGNNEQFF. The CDR3 DNA sequence: TGCGCCAGCAGCTACCAGACTAGCGGTAACAATGAGCAGTTCTTC. The full variable domain, rest sourced from reference TRBV5-1 and TRBJ2-1, is KAGVTQTPRYLIKTRGQQVTLSCSPISGHRSVSWYQQTPGQGLQFLFEYFSETQRNKGNFPGRFSGRQFSNSRSEMNVSTLELGDSALYLCASSYQTSGNNEQFFGPGTRLTVL.

The J gene is TRBJ1-5, the V gene TRBV2, with no clear D. Trimming took off 3 bases at V and 4 bases at J, with 16 bases between the two ends. Germline lookup yields CDR1 SNHLY and CDR2 FYNNEI. The CDR3 consists of 16 residues. Written as DNA, the CDR3 is TGTGCCAGCAGTGACGTGACGCTAGAGTGGAATCAGCCCCAGCATTTT. Amino acid sequence: CASSDVTLEWNQPQHF.

This rearrangement joins TRBV7-2 to TRBJ2-7; D is possibly TRBD1 (5 bases). CDR1 SGHTA and CDR2 FQGNSA come from the germline V gene. Trimming shortened V by 1 base and J by 1 base, and 14 bases separated the two germline ends. CDR3 length: 16 amino acids. Written as DNA, the CDR3 is TGTGCCAGCAGCTTAGTTACGGGTGCAGGGTCCTACGAGCAGTACTTC. The encoded protein is CASSLVTGAGSYEQYF.

The V call is TRBV5-1, the J call TRBJ2-5; 10 bases line up with TRBD2. CDR3 size: 16 residues. The V segment lost 0 bases and the J segment 3 bases; nucleotides outside the gene matches: 5. Germline loops: CDR1 SGHRS, CDR2 YFSETQ. CDR3 sequence reads: CASSLGASGSEETQYF. The DNA for the CDR3 is TGCGCCAGCAGCTTGGGGGCTAGCGGGAGCGAAGAGACCCAGTACTTC.

The chain links TRBV5-1 to TRBJ2-3; D call uncertain. Per germline, CDR1 SGHRS and CDR2 YFSETQ. Trimming took 0 bases from V and 2 from J, leaving 10 bases between them. The CDR3 is 15 residues long. The CDR3 sequence: CASSLVERTTDTQYF. DNA for the CDR3: TGCGCCAGCAGCTTGGTAGAAAGAACCACAGATACGCAGTATTTT.

The V gene is TRBV5-4, the J gene TRBJ2-1; 12 nucleotides agree with TRBD2. CDR3 length equals 16 residues. J gave up 9 bases and V 0 bases, and 7 bases lay outside the gene matches. Germline CDR1 and CDR2: SGHNT and YYREEE (reference sequence). The CDR3 DNA follows: TGTGCCAGCAGCTTGGTAAGACTAGCGGGAGTGGGTGAGCAGTTCTTC. Translating it yields CASSLVRLAGVGEQFF. Filled out from reference TRBV5-4 and TRBJ2-1, the complete variable domain reads ETGVTQSPTHLIKTRGQQVTLRCSSQSGHNTVSWYQQALGQGPQFIFQYYREEENGRGNFPPRFSGLQFPNYSSELNVNALELDDSALYLCASSLVRLAGVGEQFFGPGTRLTVL.

This chain links TRBV5-1 with TRBJ2-2; D may be TRBD2 (5 bases). Deletions cut 4 bases from V and 0 bases from J, with 13 bases between. The CDR3 is 16 amino acids. In germline, CDR1 is SGHRS, CDR2 YFSETQ. This CDR3 reads CASSPGSVTNTGELFF. The CDR3 nucleotides are TGCGCCAGCAGCCCCGGTAGCGTTACGAACACCGGGGAGCTGTTTTTT.

The chain is built from TRBV28 and TRBJ1-4, with D possibly matching TRBD1 (6 bases). V lost 4 bases and J lost 5, with 14 bases in between. The CDR3 loop spans 15 amino acids. The germline V gene encodes CDR1 MDHEN and CDR2 SYDVKM. The CDR3 DNA reads as TGTGCCAGCAGTTCCTGGACAGCCGTAAATGAAAAACTGTTTTTT. Its protein is CASSSWTAVNEKLFF.

The rearrangement uses TRBV27 and TRBJ1-4, with D perhaps TRBD1 (6 bases). Germline CDR1 MNHEY, CDR2 SMNVEV (reference sequence). The CDR3 consists of 17 residues. V dropped 4 bases and J dropped 0 bases, with 15 bases sitting between them. CDR3 DNA: TGTGCCAGCAGTTCATACAGGGCGGGCGCAACTAATGAAAAACTGTTTTTT. Translating it yields CASSSYRAGATNEKLFF.

V gene TRBV5-6 combines with J gene TRBJ1-5, with D perhaps matching TRBD1 (5 bases). Trimming shortened V by 4 bases and J by 2 bases, and 16 bases separated the two germline ends. The CDR3 is 16 residues long. CDR1 and CDR2 (germline): SGHDT, YYEEEE. The CDR3 region is CASSLSRGVGNQPQHF. The CDR3 region has the DNA TGTGCCAGCAGCCTCTCCCGGGGGGTGGGCAATCAGCCCCAGCATTTT.

The chain has TRBV4-3 and TRBJ1-3; D is possibly TRBD1 (6 bases). The CDR3 is 16 residues long. Germline V CDR1 and CDR2: LGHNA, YSLEER. V dropped 0 bases and J dropped 4 bases, with 13 bases sitting between them. Here the CDR3 reads CASSQDMGGPGNTIYF. The CDR3 bases are TGCGCCAGCAGCCAAGATATGGGGGGGCCGGGAAACACCATATATTTT.

On this clone itself: One end of the junction does not line up with germline, which may come from a read error. The chain combines TRBV7-7 with TRBJ2-1; D is unresolved. The length of the CDR3 is 14 residues. CDR1 is SSHAT, CDR2 FNYEAQ, per germline (reference sequence). The CDR3 region is CASSLGQQANEQFF. The CDR3 nucleotides read TGTGCTAGCAGCTTAGGTCAGCAAGCGAATGAGCAGTTCTTC.

About this clone itself: Other DNA sequences from this sample encode an identical CDR3 as well. The chain joins TRBV4-1 to TRBJ2-7; maybe TRBD1 (6 bases). The V end was cut by 0 bases, the J end by 1 base, with 10 bases between. The CDR3 totals 15 residues. Germline CDR1 is MGHRA and CDR2 is YSYEKL. The CDR3 here is CASSQDRGPSYEQYF. The CDR3 DNA sequence: TGCGCCAGCAGCCAAGACAGGGGCCCGTCCTACGAGCAGTACTTC.

The chain couples TRBV19 to TRBJ1-2; 7 nucleotides match TRBD1. Germline values: CDR1 LNHDA, CDR2 SQIVND (reference sequence). This CDR3 is 13 amino acids long. The junction had 5 bases not matched to a gene; V was cut back by 9 bases and J by 1 base. CDR3 nucleotide sequence: TGTGCCAGCACGACAGGGAATAACTATGGCTACACCTTC. It yields the protein CASTTGNNYGYTF.

In the case of this clone: Other DNA sequences in the sample encode the same CDR3. The chain employs TRBV6-5 and TRBJ1-5; D gene uncertain. This CDR3 region has 13 residues. Germline CDR1 MNHEY, CDR2 SVGAGI. V dropped 0 bases and J dropped 5 bases, with 5 bases sitting between them. CDR3 DNA: TGTGCCAGCAGTTACTCAGTGGATCAGCCCCAGCATTTT. It encodes CASSYSVDQPQHF.

The rearrangement uses TRBV6-6 and TRBJ2-7; D gene ambiguous. Trimming pared 0 bases from V and 3 bases from J, leaving 15 bases between. In germline, CDR1 is MNHNY, CDR2 SVGAGI (reference sequence). CDR3 size: 16 residues. DNA for the CDR3: TGTGCCAGCAGTTACTCGATGGCAGGCGGCTACTACGAGCAGTACTTC. Its protein product is CASSYSMAGGYYEQYF.